This T cell receptor beta chain was obtained from a study of glioma-infiltrating T cells. This clonotype was counted at least ten times. The target antigen is unknown. This CDR3 has 15 residues. The trim removed 6 bases at V and 7 bases at J, leaving 14 bases unmatched. Germline assignment: CDR1 MNHEY and CDR2 SVGEGT. Points from the study as a whole: Non-neoplastic patients had below-expected tissue-blood divergence, while all gliomas exceeded expectation. CDR3 overlap between tissue and blood was very small.

The iRepertoire nested amplicon-rescue multiplex PCR amplified TCR alpha and beta CDR3s from RNA. Input was roughly 100-450 ng of tissue mRNA or PBMC total RNA. TCRdb called the multiplex PCR reads again in MiXCR, with one record for every CDR3 protein. The data contain about 200,000 distinct CDR3 sequences, more than 30% of them singletons. Material: glioma tissue, nonneoplastic brain tissue, or PBMCs (not recorded which). The TCR sequence derives from a human donor with low-grade glioma or glioblastoma, undergoing nonglioma brain surgery, or in good health (not recorded which). This sequence joins TRBV6-2 or TRBV6-3 and TRBJ1-2; 7 bases agree with TRBD1. CDR3 loop: CASSQRAQGVLGYTF. CDR3 sequence (DNA): TGTGCCAGCAGCCAAAGGGCCCAGGGGGTTCTTGGCTACACCTTC.